The next 4 T cell receptor beta chains were all read from a single sample in a study of molecular identifiers for immune sequencing clone quantification. TCRdb analysed the PCR reads with MiXCR anew, one entry per CDR3 protein. The sample yields 88,000 or so distinct CDR3 sequences, roughly a fifth seen once. What was sequenced was naive CD8+ T cells from blood, with Jurkat cell RNA spiked in. Subset reported: FACS-sorted CD8+CD4-CCR7+CD45RA+ naive T cells. The origin of the receptors is a human donor in good health. Some libraries in this study had Jurkat cell RNA spiked in.

This clonotype came up many times. The J gene is TRBJ2-7, the V gene TRBV27, with 7 bases that match TRBD1. J lost 3 bases, V lost 5 bases, and 13 bases had no gene match. Per the germline V gene, CDR1 is MNHEY and CDR2 is SMNVEV (reference sequence). The CDR3 spans 16 residues. CDR3 protein: CASSTRRQGPGYEQYF. The CDR3 bases are TGTGCCAGCAGTACAAGAAGACAGGGCCCGGGCTACGAGCAGTACTTC.

This clonotype was counted many times. This chain uses TRBV19 with TRBJ1-1; D may be TRBD1 (6 bases). The V end lost 3 bases, the J end lost 4 bases, and 24 bases lay between the germline ends. CDR1 LNHDA and CDR2 SQIVND come from the germline V gene (reference sequence). The CDR3 is made up of 18 amino acids. This CDR3 reads CASSMGHRDQIGGTEAFF. The CDR3 DNA reads TGTGCCAGTAGTATGGGGCACAGGGACCAAATCGGTGGCACTGAAGCTTTCTTT.

This clonotype was counted ten times or more. The chain uses TRBV11-2 and TRBJ2-1; D not certain. Germline assignment: CDR1 SGHAT and CDR2 FQNNGV. The V and J ends lost 5 bases and 12 bases respectively, with 14 bases between them. The CDR3 runs to 12 residues. DNA for the CDR3: TGTGCCAGCAGCAAGGGCTTATCTGGGCAGTTCTTC. Residues: CASSKGLSGQFF.

This clonotype showed up just a few times. The V gene is TRBV28, the J gene TRBJ1-3; no clear D. The CDR3 is 14 residues long. With 9 bases removed from V and 0 bases from J, the gap between germline ends came to 12 bases. The germline gives CDR1 MDHEN, CDR2 SYDVKM. The CDR3 region is CASRGTNSGNTIYF. CDR3 nucleotide sequence: TGTGCCAGTAGAGGAACGAACTCTGGAAACACCATATATTTT.